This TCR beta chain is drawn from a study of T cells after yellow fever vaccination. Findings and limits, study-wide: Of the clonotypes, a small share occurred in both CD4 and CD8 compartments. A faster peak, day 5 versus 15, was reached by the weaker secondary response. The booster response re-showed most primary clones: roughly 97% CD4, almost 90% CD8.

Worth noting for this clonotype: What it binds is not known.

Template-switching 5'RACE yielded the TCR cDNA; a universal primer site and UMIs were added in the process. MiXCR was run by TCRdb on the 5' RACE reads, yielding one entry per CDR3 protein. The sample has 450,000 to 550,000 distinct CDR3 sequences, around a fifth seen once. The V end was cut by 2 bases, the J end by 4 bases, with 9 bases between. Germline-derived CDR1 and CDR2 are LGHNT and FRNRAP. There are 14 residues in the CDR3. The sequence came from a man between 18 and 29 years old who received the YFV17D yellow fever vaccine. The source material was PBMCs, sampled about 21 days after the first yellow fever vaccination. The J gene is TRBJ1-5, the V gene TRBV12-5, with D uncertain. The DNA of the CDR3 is TGTGCTAGTGGTTTGTCCCCAGCTAATCAGCCCCAGCATTTT. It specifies CASGLSPANQPQHF.